This paragraph reports one TCR beta chain. Its antigen is unidentified. Relative to the germline gene, one junction end is altered; a read error may explain this. The sorted Tregs were CD4+CD25+CD127-/low cells. General observations from the study: In terms of TCR gene usage, tumor memory CD4+ T cells clustered together with blood and lymph node memory CD4+ cells, as well as with lymph node naive CD4+ cells. The larger-cohort validation was restricted to a single TCR beta V-J rearrangement rather than whole repertoires.

The germline CDR1 and CDR2 sequences are SGHVS and FQNEAQ. The CDR3 is 14 residues long. Semi-nested PCR with Nested Universal Primer A followed constant-region reverse priming of full-length variable regions. TCRdb itself ran the 5' RACE reads through MiXCR, one entry per CDR3 protein. In the table there are some 7,000 distinct CDR3 sequences, 73% of which are singletons. The receptor comes from a female donor with breast cancer. The chain carries TRBV7-8 and TRBJ1-6, with D uncertain. Material for sequencing was tumor-infiltrating Tregs sorted from the breast tumor. Here the CDR3 DNA reads TGTACCAGCAGCTTAGCGCTTCCGGGTTCACCCCTCCACTTT. Its protein product is CTSSLALPGSPLHF. The full variable domain, in which reference TRBV7-8 and TRBJ1-6 provide the parts outside the CDR3, is GAGVSQSPRYKVAKRGQDVALRCDPISGHVSLFWYQQALGQGPEFLTYFQNEAQLDKSGLPSDRFFAERPEGSVSTLKIQRTQQEDSAVYLCTSSLALPGSPLHFGNGTRLTVT.